This TCR beta chain was recovered during a study of vaccination effects on CD4 cells after COVID-19. Profiling relied on immunoSEQ multiplex PCR, and the TCRdb table lists in-frame clones only, not all of them. The table shows under 75,000 clones, with 80% occurring only once. Of note for this clone: Antigen specificity is unknown.

The CDR3 extends over 17 amino acids. V was clipped by 7 bases and J by 1 base, with 21 bases between them. The V gene's germline CDR1 is SNHLY and CDR2 FYNNEI. Points from the study as a whole: Early timepoints after infection were absent, and convalescent patients were few in the study. Within healthy vaccinees, only 1 of 255 vaccine-induced clones displayed cross-reactivity with common cold coronaviruses.

Prior to sequencing, the ViraFEST assay stimulated PBMC with viral peptide pools, which expanded the antigen-specific CD4+ T cells. The culture ran for 9 to 11 days, and then CD4+ T cells were isolated. Nobody among the vaccine recipients had prior SARS-CoV-2 infection (nucleocapsid antibodies were negative). Researchers reported culturing 2 million to 2.5 million PBMC in each well, adding 8 to 10 IU/ml IL-2 and about 9.5 ug/ml peptides. Cultures received IL-2 medium that replaced half the medium on days 3 and 7. This chain connects TRBV2 to TRBJ2-3; D might be TRBD1 (5 bases). Sequencing was performed on CD4+ T cells from PBMCs cultured with SARS-CoV-2 spike peptides, taken before COVID-19 vaccination. The clonotype originates from a human donor who received a COVID-19 vaccine. In DNA form, the CDR3 reads TGTGCCAGCACCAAAATTACAGGAATTATAGGCACAGATACGCAGTATTTT. Encoded protein: CASTKITGIIGTDTQYF.